These T cell receptor beta chains were read from a single sample in a study of T cell changes during pregnancy in multiple sclerosis. TCRdb's copy holds only in-frame clones and misses some; the assay was immunoSEQ multiplex PCR. The table lists about 42,000 clones, approximately 96% of them singletons. Sequences were derived from peripheral blood, sampled in the second trimester of pregnancy. The receptors were gathered from a female donor with multiple sclerosis, enrolled in a pregnancy study. Both conserved end residues are part of each CDR3. A D gene is named only where the DNA matches it firmly. Clone size is shown for a subset of rows, as once, few, many or a class of expanded clone.

v_gene	d_gene	abundance	j_gene	CDR3aa	CDR3nt
TRBV19	-	-	TRBJ1-5	CASSIILFRENQPQHF	TGTGCCAGTAGTATAATTTTGTTCAGGGAAAATCAGCCCCAGCATTTT
TRBV18	TRBD1	-	TRBJ1-2	CASSAGQGYGYTF	TGTGCCAGCTCAGCGGGACAGGGTTACGGCTACACCTTC
TRBV28	-	-	TRBJ2-3	CASSPSGPRGTDTQYF	TGTGCCAGCAGTCCCTCAGGGCCCCGCGGAACAGATACGCAGTATTTT
TRBV7-9	TRBD2	-	TRBJ2-2	CASSLGLAGVVTGELFF	TGTGCCAGCAGCTTGGGACTAGCGGGGGTTGTCACCGGGGAGCTGTTTTTT
TRBV5-1	-	-	TRBJ2-2	CASSPAAGTVTGELFF	TGCGCCAGCAGCCCCGCCGCCGGGACTGTCACCGGGGAGCTGTTTTTT
TRBV4-3	TRBD2	-	TRBJ2-1	CASSTRAGGPLNEQFF	TGCGCCAGCAGCACACGAGCGGGGGGGCCTTTAAATGAGCAGTTCTTC
TRBV7-3	-	-	TRBJ2-2	CASSSRVGGTGELFF	TGTGCCAGCAGCTCGAGGGTAGGGGGCACCGGGGAGCTGTTTTTT
TRBV4-1	TRBD1	once	TRBJ2-7	CASSLLGTGDYEQYF	TGCGCCAGCAGCCTTCTCGGGACAGGGGATTACGAGCAGTACTTC
TRBV4-1	-	-	TRBJ1-4	CASSQRGPFNEKLFF	TGCGCCAGCAGCCAGCGGGGGCCTTTTAATGAAAAACTGTTTTTT
TRBV30	-	-	TRBJ1-1	CAWASQSVWAFF	TGTGCCTGGGCTTCACAGTCGGTTTGGGCTTTCTTT
TRBV9	TRBD2	-	TRBJ2-3	CASSVDSGGYTDTQYF	TGTGCCAGCAGCGTAGACAGCGGGGGGTACACAGATACGCAGTATTTT
TRBV9	-	-	TRBJ2-5	CASSPRRARSETQYF	TGTGCCAGCAGCCCGCGGAGGGCTCGGTCGGAGACCCAGTACTTC
TRBV30	-	-	TRBJ1-1	CAWSQRGLKNTEAFF	TGTGCCTGGAGTCAACGCGGCCTTAAGAACACTGAAGCTTTCTTT
TRBV2	TRBD1	few	TRBJ2-2	CASSWGQGGTGELFF	TGTGCCAGCAGTTGGGGACAGGGTGGTACCGGGGAGCTGTTTTTT
TRBV6-5	-	-	TRBJ2-1	CASSLDREQFF	TGTGCCAGCAGCCTTGACAGGGAGCAGTTCTTC
TRBV14	TRBD2	-	TRBJ2-5	CASSQVLAGGRTSQETQYF	TGTGCCAGCAGCCAAGTCCTAGCGGGGGGCCGAACGTCTCAAGAGACCCAGTACTTC
TRBV5-1	TRBD2	-	TRBJ2-1	CASSPIGLAGSSYNEQFF	TGCGCCAGCAGCCCGATTGGACTAGCGGGGAGCTCCTACAATGAGCAGTTCTTC
TRBV6-6	-	once	TRBJ1-2	CASSYQGKTENGYTF	TGTGCCAGCAGTTACCAGGGGAAAACGGAAAATGGCTACACCTTC
TRBV7-3	-	-	TRBJ1-1	CASSLQGKTEAFF	TGTGCCAGCAGCTTACAGGGTAAGACTGAAGCTTTCTTT
TRBV19	-	-	TRBJ2-2	CASSIVISGSGELFF	TGTGCCAGTAGTATTGTTATTTCGGGATCCGGGGAGCTGTTTTTT
TRBV19	-	-	TRBJ2-7	CASSMVGQGREQYF	TGTGCCAGTAGTATGGTTGGTCAGGGTCGCGAGCAGTACTTC
TRBV7-3	TRBD1	-	TRBJ2-3	CASSSGTGQDTQYF	TGTGCCAGCAGCTCCGGGACAGGGCAAGATACGCAGTATTTT
TRBV6-1	-	-	TRBJ1-1	CASSPGMNTEAFF	TGTGCCAGCAGTCCGGGGATGAACACTGAAGCTTTCTTT
TRBV2	-	-	TRBJ2-3	CASKEAPQVAQYF	TGTGCCAGCAAGGAGGCCCCGCAAGTGGCGCAGTATTTT
TRBV6-4	TRBD2	-	TRBJ2-1	CASSVGTSGNNEQFF	TGTGCCAGCAGTGTTGGAACTAGCGGGAACAATGAGCAGTTCTTC
TRBV25-1	TRBD1	-	TRBJ2-7	CATDRDAGEQYF	TGTGCCACTGACAGGGATGCGGGCGAGCAGTACTTC
TRBV11-1	-	-	TRBJ2-1	CASSPDSNNEQFF	TGTGCCAGCAGCCCTGACTCTAACAATGAGCAGTTCTTC
TRBV7-6	TRBD2	-	TRBJ2-7	CASSRPEGAGTPYEQYF	TGTGCCAGCAGCCGGCCCGAGGGAGCGGGGACGCCCTACGAGCAGTACTTC
TRBV27	TRBD2	-	TRBJ2-7	CASSRTSGTATYEQYF	TGTGCCAGCAGCAGGACTAGCGGGACCGCTACCTACGAGCAGTACTTC
TRBV6-5	TRBD1	-	TRBJ2-7	CASRGTGTYEQYF	TGTGCCAGCAGAGGGACAGGCACCTACGAGCAGTACTTC
TRBV2	TRBD1	-	TRBJ2-5	CASSGGQGGILETQYF	TGTGCCAGCAGTGGAGGACAGGGTGGGATATTAGAGACCCAGTACTTC
TRBV10-3	-	-	TRBJ2-3	CAMSQGPLTDTQYF	TGTGCCATGAGTCAGGGCCCTCTCACAGATACGCAGTATTTT
TRBV11-3	TRBD2	-	TRBJ2-2	CASSPGLAGYTGELFF	TGTGCCAGCAGCCCCGGACTAGCGGGATACACCGGGGAGCTGTTTTTT
TRBV25-1	-	-	TRBJ1-6	CASSEPNSPLHF	TGTGCCAGCAGTGAACCGAATTCACCCCTCCACTTT
TRBV19	-	-	TRBJ2-2	CASSPGPWTGELFF	TGTGCCAGTAGTCCTGGCCCGTGGACCGGGGAGCTGTTTTTT
TRBV10-3	TRBD2	-	TRBJ2-1	CAIRVEAGGHNEQFF	TGTGCCATCAGGGTTGAGGCGGGGGGCCACAATGAGCAGTTCTTC
TRBV5-1	TRBD1	-	TRBJ2-1	CASSFGTGNEQFF	TGCGCCAGCAGCTTCGGGACAGGGAATGAGCAGTTCTTC
TRBV19	TRBD2	once	TRBJ2-1	CASNPRASGRAGASYNEQFF	TGTGCCAGTAATCCCCGGGCTAGCGGGAGGGCCGGGGCCTCCTACAATGAGCAGTTCTTC